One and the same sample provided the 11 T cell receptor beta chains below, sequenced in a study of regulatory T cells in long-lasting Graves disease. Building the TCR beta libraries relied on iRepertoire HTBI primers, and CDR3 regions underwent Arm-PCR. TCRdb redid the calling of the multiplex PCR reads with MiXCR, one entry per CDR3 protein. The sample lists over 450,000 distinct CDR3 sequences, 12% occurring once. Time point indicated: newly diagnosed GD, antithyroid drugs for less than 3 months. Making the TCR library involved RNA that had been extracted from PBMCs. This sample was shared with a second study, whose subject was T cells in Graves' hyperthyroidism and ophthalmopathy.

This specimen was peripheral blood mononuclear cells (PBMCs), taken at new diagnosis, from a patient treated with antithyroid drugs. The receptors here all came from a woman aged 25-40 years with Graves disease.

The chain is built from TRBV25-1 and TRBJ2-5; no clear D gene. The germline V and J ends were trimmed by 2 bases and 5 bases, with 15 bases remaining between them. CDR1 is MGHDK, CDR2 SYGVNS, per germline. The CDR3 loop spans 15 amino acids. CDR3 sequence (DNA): TGTGCCAGCAGTGAAGGCTCCGGGTTAGGCGAGACCCAGTACTTC. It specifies CASSEGSGLGETQYF.

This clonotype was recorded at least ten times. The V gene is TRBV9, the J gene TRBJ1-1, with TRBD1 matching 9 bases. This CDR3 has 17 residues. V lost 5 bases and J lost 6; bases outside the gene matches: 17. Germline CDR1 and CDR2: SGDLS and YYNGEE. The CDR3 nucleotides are TGTGCCAGCAGGCGGGATGAAGGGGACAGGGTTGGCTCTGAAGCTTTCTTT. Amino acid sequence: CASRRDEGDRVGSEAFF.

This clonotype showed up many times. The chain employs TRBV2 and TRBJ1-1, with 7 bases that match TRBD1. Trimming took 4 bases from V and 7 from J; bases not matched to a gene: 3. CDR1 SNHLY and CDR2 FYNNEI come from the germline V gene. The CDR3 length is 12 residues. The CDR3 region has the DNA TGTGCCAGCAGTGGGACAGGATTTGAAGCTTTCTTT. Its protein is CASSGTGFEAFF.

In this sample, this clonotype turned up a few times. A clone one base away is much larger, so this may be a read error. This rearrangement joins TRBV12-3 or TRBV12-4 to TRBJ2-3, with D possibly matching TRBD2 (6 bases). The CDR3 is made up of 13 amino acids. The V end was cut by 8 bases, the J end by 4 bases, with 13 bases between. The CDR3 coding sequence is TGTGCCAGCGGCGGGGTGAGGGCAGATACGCAGTATTTT. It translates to CASGGVRADTQYF.

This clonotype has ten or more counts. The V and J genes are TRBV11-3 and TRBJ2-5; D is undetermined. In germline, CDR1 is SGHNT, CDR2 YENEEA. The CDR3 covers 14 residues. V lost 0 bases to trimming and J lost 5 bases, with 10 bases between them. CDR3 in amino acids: CASSLDSIRETQYF. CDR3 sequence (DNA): TGTGCCAGCAGCTTAGACTCCATACGTGAGACCCAGTACTTC.

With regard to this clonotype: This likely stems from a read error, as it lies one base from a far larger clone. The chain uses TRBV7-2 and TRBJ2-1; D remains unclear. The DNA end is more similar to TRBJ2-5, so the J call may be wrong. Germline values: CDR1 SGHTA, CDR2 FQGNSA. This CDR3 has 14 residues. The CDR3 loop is CASSEYLRKKTQYF. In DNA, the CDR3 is TGTGCCAGCAGTGAGTACCTACGGAAAAAGACCCAGTACTTC.

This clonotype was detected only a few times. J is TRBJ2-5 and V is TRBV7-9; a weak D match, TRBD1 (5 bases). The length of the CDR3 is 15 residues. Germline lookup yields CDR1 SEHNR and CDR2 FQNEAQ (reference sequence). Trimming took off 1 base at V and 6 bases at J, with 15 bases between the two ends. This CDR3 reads CASSLDRSPSKTQYF. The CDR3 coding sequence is TGTGCCAGCAGCTTAGACAGGTCCCCAAGTAAGACCCAGTACTTC. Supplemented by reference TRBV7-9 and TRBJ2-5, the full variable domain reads DTGVSQNPRHKITKRGQNVTFRCDPISEHNRLYWYRQTLGQGPEFLTYFQNEAQLEKSRLLSDRFSAERPKGSFSTLEIQRTEQGDSAMYLCASSLDRSPSKTQYFGPGTRLLVL.

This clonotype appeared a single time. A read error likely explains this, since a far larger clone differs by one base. Here the CDR3 reads CASSPRSGKDGSYEQFF. Written as DNA, the CDR3 is TGTGCCAGCAGCCCACGCTCGGGAAAGGACGGCTCCTACGAGCAGTTCTTC. The chain is built from TRBV13 and TRBJ2-1, with a weak D call TRBD2 (5 bases). This CDR3 contains 17 residues. The germline V gene encodes CDR1 PRHDT and CDR2 FYEKMQ (reference sequence). V lost 5 bases and J 10 bases, leaving 27 bases between the germline ends.

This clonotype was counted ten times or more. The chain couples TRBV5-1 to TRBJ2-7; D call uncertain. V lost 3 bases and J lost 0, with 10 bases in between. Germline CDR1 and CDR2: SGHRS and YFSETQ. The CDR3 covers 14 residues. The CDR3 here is CASSWQINSYEQYF. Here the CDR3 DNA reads TGCGCCAGCAGCTGGCAGATCAACTCCTACGAGCAGTACTTC.

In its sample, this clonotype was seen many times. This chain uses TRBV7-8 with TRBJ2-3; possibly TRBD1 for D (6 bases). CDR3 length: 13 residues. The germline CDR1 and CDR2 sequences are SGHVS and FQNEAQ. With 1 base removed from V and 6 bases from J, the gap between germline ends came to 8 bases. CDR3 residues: CASSLERGDTQYF. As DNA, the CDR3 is TGTGCCAGCAGCTTAGAGAGGGGGGATACGCAGTATTTT.

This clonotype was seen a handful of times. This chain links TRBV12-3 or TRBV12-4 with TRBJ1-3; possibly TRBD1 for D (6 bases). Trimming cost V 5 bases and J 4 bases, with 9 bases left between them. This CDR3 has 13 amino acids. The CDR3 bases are TGTGCCAGCAGTCCGGGACACGGAAACACCATATATTTT. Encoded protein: CASSPGHGNTIYF.